Listed here is a single T cell receptor beta chain. The antigen is undetermined. Per the germline V gene, CDR1 is SGHNT and CDR2 is YENEEA. The V end was cut by 5 bases, the J end by 4 bases, with 18 bases between. The CDR3 consists of 16 residues. Multiple V-beta primers and a C-beta primer amplified TCRB from RNA. TCRB-specific cDNA synthesis used roughly 0.55 ug of total RNA. TCRdb called the multiplex PCR reads again in MiXCR, with one record for every CDR3 protein. The top ten clones hold about 49% of a sample with 13,000 to 15,000 distinct CDR3 sequences, roughly 74% of them seen once. These data are taken from a study of tumor-infiltrating lymphocytes in glioblastoma multiforme. Study-wide findings and caveats: No surface-marker sorting into functional T cell subtypes was done. Clone frequencies may be distorted by unequal TCR transcripts per cell.

Sequencing was carried out using brain tumor tissue. The source is a male donor with glioblastoma. The chain links TRBV11-3 to TRBJ2-1, with D perhaps being TRBD1 or TRBD2 (6 bases each). As DNA, the CDR3 is TGTGCCAGCAGCCCACCCTGGGGGGCCTGGTACAATGAGCAGTTCTTC. This gives the protein CASSPPWGAWYNEQFF.